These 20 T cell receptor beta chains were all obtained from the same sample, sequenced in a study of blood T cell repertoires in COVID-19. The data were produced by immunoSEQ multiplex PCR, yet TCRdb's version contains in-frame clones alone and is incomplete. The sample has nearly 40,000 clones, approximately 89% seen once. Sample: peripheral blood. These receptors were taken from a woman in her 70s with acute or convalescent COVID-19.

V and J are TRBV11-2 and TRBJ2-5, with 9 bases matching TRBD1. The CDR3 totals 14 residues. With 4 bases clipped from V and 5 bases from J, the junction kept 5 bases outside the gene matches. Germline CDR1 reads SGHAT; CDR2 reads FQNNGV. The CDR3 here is CASSSQGAWETQYF. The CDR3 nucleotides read TGTGCCAGCAGCTCACAGGGGGCTTGGGAGACCCAGTACTTC. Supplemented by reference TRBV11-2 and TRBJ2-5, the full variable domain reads EAGVAQSPRYKIIEKRQSVAFWCNPISGHATLYWYQQILGQGPKLLIQFQNNGVVDDSQLPKDRFSAERLKGVDSTLKIQPAKLEDSAVYLCASSSQGAWETQYFGPGTRLLVL.

The CDR3 sequence is CASSTQITVPVYYGYTF. CDR3 sequence (DNA): TGTGCCAGTAGTACACAGATTACGGTCCCGGTCTACTATGGCTACACCTTC. V and J are TRBV19 and TRBJ1-2; D unresolved. CDR3 length: 17 amino acids. Trimming took off 4 bases at V and 3 bases at J, with 21 bases between the two ends. From germline, CDR1 is LNHDA and CDR2 SQIVND (reference sequence).

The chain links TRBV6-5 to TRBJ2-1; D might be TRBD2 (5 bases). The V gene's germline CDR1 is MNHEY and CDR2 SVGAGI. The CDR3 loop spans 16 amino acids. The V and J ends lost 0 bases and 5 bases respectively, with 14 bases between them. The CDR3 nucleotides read TGTGCCAGCAGTTACTCGTTCGGGGTTTTAAACAATGAGCAGTTCTTC. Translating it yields CASSYSFGVLNNEQFF.

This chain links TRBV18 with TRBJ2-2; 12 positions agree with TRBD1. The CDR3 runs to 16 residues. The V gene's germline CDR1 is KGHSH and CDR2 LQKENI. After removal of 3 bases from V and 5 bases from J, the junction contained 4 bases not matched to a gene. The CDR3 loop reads CASSPRDRGLTGELFF. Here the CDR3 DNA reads TGTGCCAGCTCACCCCGGGACAGGGGGCTGACCGGGGAGCTGTTTTTT.

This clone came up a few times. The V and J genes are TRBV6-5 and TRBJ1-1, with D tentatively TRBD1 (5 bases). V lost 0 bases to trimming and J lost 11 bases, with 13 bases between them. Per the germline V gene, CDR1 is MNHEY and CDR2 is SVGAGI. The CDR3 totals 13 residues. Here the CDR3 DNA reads TGTGCCAGCAGTTACTCGGGGGGTCATGGTGCTTTCTTT. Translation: CASSYSGGHGAFF.

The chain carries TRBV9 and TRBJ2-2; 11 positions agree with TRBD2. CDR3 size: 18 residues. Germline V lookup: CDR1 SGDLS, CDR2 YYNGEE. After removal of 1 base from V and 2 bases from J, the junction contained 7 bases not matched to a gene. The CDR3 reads CASSVSLAGEGNTGELFF. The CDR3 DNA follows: TGTGCCAGCAGCGTATCACTAGCGGGAGAAGGTAACACCGGGGAGCTGTTTTTT.

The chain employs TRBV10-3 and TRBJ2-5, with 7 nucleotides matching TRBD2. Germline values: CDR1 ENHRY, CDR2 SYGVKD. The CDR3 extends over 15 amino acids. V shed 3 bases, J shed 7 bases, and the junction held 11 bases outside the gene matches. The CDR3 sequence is CAISDGWGGEGTQYF. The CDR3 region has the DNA TGTGCCATCAGTGACGGTTGGGGGGGGGAAGGGACCCAGTACTTC.

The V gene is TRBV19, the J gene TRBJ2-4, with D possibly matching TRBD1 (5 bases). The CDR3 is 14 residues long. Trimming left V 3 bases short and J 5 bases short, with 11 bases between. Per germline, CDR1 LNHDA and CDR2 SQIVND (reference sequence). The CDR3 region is CASSITVGQNIQYF. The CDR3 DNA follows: TGTGCCAGTAGTATTACGGTGGGGCAAAACATTCAGTACTTC.

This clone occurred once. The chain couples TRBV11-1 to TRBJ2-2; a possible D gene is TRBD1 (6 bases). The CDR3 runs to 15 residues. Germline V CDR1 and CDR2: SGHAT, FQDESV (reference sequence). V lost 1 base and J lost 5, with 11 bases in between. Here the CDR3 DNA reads TGTGCCAGCAGCTTAGAAAACAGGGCAACCGGGGAGCTGTTTTTT. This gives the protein CASSLENRATGELFF.

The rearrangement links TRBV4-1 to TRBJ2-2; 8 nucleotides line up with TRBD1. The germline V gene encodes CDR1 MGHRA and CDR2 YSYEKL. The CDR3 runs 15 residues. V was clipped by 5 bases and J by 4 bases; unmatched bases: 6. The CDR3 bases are TGCGCCAGCAGCTGGGGACAGGCCATCACCGGGGAGCTGTTTTTT. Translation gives CASSWGQAITGELFF.

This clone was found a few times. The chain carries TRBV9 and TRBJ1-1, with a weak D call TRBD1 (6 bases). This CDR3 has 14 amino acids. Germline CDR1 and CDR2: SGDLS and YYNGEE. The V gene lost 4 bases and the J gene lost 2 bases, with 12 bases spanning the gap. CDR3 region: CASSPTGQNTEAFF. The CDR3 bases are TGTGCCAGCAGCCCAACGGGACAAAACACTGAAGCTTTCTTT.

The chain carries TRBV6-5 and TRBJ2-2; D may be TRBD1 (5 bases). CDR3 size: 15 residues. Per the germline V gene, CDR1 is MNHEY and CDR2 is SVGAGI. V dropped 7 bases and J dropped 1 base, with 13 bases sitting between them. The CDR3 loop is CASTKRTQNTGELFF. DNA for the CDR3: TGTGCCAGCACCAAGAGGACACAGAACACCGGGGAGCTGTTTTTT.

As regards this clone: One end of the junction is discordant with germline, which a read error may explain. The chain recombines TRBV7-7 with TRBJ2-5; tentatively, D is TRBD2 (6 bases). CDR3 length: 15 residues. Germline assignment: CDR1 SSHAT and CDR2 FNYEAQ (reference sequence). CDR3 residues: CASSPGGELPETQYF. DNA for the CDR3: TGTGCTAGCAGCCCCGGAGGGGAGCTGCCGGAGACCCAGTACTTC.

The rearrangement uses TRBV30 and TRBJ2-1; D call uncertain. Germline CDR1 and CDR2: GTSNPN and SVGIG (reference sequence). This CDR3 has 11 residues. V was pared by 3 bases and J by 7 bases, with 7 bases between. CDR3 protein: CAWRVQNEQFF. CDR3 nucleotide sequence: TGTGCCTGGAGAGTGCAGAATGAGCAGTTCTTC. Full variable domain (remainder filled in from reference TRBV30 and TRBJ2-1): SQTIHQWPATLVQPVGSPLSLECTVEGTSNPNLYWYRQAAGRGLQLLFYSVGIGQISSEVPQNLSASRPQDRQFILSSKKLLLSDSGFYLCAWRVQNEQFFGPGTRLTVL.

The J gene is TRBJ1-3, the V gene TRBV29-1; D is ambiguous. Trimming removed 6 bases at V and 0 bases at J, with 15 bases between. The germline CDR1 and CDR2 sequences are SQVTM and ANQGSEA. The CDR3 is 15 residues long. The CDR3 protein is CSVVLRAYSGNTIYF. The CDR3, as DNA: TGCAGCGTCGTTCTGAGGGCCTACTCTGGAAACACCATATATTTT.

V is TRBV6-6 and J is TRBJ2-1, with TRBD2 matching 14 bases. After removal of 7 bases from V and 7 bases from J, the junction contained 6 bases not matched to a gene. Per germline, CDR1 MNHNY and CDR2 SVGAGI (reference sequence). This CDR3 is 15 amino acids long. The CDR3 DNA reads TGTGCCAGCACCCGACTAGCGGGGGGGGTAAATGAGCAGTTCTTC. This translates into CASTRLAGGVNEQFF.

The CDR3 protein is CSGAGNEQFF. CDR3 DNA sequence: TGCAGTGGGGCGGGGAATGAGCAGTTCTTC. V is TRBV20-1 and J is TRBJ2-1; possible D gene TRBD2, 6 bases. This CDR3 has 10 residues. V lost 7 bases and J 7 bases, leaving 8 bases between the germline ends. The germline V gene encodes CDR1 DFQATT and CDR2 SNEGSKA (reference sequence).

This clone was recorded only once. Here the CDR3 reads CASSYRPRGGLDEQFF. The DNA of the CDR3 is TGTGCCAGCAGTTACCGCCCTCGGGGGGGCCTGGATGAGCAGTTCTTC. The chain joins TRBV6-5 to TRBJ2-1; 8 bases fit TRBD2. Trimming removed 2 bases from V and 8 bases from J; junction bases left unmatched: 11. Germline V gene lookup returns CDR1 MNHEY and CDR2 SVGAGI. The CDR3 spans 16 residues.

The CDR3 sequence: CASSLQAGVNEQFF. The CDR3 DNA sequence: TGTGCCAGCAGCTTACAAGCAGGGGTGAATGAGCAGTTCTTC. The chain joins TRBV11-3 to TRBJ2-1, with a tentative D call TRBD1 (6 bases). Germline-derived CDR1 and CDR2 are SGHNT and YENEEA. V was shortened by 2 bases and J by 7 bases, with 12 bases between the two germline ends. The CDR3 contains 14 residues.

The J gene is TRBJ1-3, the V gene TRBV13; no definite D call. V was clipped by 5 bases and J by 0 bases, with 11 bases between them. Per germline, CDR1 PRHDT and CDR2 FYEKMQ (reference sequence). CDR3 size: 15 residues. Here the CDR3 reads CASSISGSSGNTIYF. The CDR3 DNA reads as TGTGCCAGCAGCATTTCCGGGAGCTCTGGAAACACCATATATTTT. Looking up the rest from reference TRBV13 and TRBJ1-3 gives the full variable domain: AAGVIQSPRHLIKEKRETATLKCYPIPRHDTVYWYQQGPGQDPQFLISFYEKMQSDKGSIPDRFSAQQFSDYHSELNMSSLELGDSALYFCASSISGSSGNTIYFGEGSWLTVV.